This T cell receptor (beta chain) comes out of a study of blood T cells in healthy people across ages. For the second PCR, which ran for about 7 to 12 cycles, a sample-barcoded 5' primer and a J-beta primer mix were used. Through a template-switch adaptor with 12 random nucleotides, each cDNA molecule received a tag. A single record per CDR3 protein comes from TCRdb applying MiXCR to the 5' RACE reads. The table includes 1.5 million to 2 million distinct CDR3 sequences, roughly 27% detected once. The germline V gene has CDR1 DFQATT and CDR2 SNEGSKA (reference sequence). V lost 1 base, J lost 3 bases, and 13 bases lay in between. This CDR3 has 15 residues. This clonotype was seen only once.

This sequence was found in a woman aged 25-40 years in good health. The sequenced sample was blood. This chain connects TRBV20-1 to TRBJ1-5, with D unresolved. This CDR3 is CSARANRRPNQPQHF. Here the CDR3 DNA reads TGCAGTGCTAGAGCCAACCGACGGCCCAATCAGCCCCAGCATTTT.